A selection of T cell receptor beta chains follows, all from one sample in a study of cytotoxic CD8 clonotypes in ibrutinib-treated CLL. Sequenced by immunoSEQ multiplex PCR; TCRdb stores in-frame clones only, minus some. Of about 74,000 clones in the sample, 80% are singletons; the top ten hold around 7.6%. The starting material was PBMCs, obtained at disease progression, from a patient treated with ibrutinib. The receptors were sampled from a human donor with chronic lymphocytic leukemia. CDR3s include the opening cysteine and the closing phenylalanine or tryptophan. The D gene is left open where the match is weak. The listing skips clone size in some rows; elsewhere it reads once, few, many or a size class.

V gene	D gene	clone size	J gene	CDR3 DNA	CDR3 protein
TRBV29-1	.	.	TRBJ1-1	TGCAGCGTCCCTGCGGGGGATTGGGGCACTGAAGCTTTCTTT	CSVPAGDWGTEAFF
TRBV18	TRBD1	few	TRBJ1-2	TGTGCCAGCTCACCCCAGGACAGGGCTCATGGCTACACCTTC	CASSPQDRAHGYTF
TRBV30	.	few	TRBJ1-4	TGTGCCTGGGATACATCGACGGGTGCTAATGAAAAACTGTTTTTT	CAWDTSTGANEKLFF
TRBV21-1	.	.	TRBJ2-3	TGTGCCAGCAGCAAAGGACTAGATACGCAGTATTTT	CASSKGLDTQYF
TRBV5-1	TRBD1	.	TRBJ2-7	TGCGCCAGCAGTCGGGGACAGGGGAGAGAGCAGTACTTC	CASSRGQGREQYF
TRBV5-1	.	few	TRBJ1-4	TGCGCCAGCAGCTTGGACGCAGGGCCCCGTGAAAAACTGTTTTTT	CASSLDAGPREKLFF
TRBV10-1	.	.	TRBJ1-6	TGCGCCAGCGCCGGACAGATTAATTCACCCCTCCACTTT	CASAGQINSPLHF
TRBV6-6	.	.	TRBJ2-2	TGTGCCAGCAGTTTCCAGGGGAACGGGGAGCTGTTTTTT	CASSFQGNGELFF
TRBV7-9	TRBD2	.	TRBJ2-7	TGTGCCAGCAGCTTAAATGTCGGGGGGGTAGGCGAGCAGTACTTC	CASSLNVGGVGEQYF
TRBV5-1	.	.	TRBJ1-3	TGCGCCAGCAGCTCGCGTTTGGGAAACACCATATATTTT	CASSSRLGNTIYF
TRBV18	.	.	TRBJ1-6	TGTGCCAGCTCACTAGCGGGCGCGCGGAATTCACCCCTCCACTTT	CASSLAGARNSPLHF
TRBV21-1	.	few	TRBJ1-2	TGTGCCAGCAGCAAAGGAATGAGCTATGGCTACACCTTC	CASSKGMSYGYTF
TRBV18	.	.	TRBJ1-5	TGTGCCAGCTCACCAGTAGGAACCGATCAGCCCCAGCATTTT	CASSPVGTDQPQHF
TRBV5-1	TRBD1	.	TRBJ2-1	TGCGCCAGCAGCGAAAGACAGGGGGGCACCTACAATGAGCAGTTCTTC	CASSERQGGTYNEQFF
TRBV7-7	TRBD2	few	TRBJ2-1	TGTGCCAGCAGCTCCAATAGCGGGGGGGCCTACAATGAGCAGTTCTTC	CASSSNSGGAYNEQFF
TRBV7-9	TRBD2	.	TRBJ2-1	TGTGCCAGCAGCTCGGGGGGGCCCTCCTACAATGAGCAGTTCTTC	CASSSGGPSYNEQFF
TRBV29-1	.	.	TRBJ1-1	TGCAGCGTTGGGCAGGCATCCTTGAACACTGAAGCTTTCTTT	CSVGQASLNTEAFF
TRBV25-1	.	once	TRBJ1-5	TGTGCCAGCAACGGGGGGCCAAGTCAGCCCCAGCATTTT	CASNGGPSQPQHF
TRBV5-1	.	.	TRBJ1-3	TGCGCCAGCAGCTTGTTACCGGGACAAGGAAACACCATATATTTT	CASSLLPGQGNTIYF
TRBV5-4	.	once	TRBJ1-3	TGTGCCAGCAGCCCCCAGCAGGCTGGAAACACCATATATTTT	CASSPQQAGNTIYF
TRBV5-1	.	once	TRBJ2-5	TGCGCCAGCAGCTTATGGGGAGATTGGGAGACCCAGTACTTC	CASSLWGDWETQYF
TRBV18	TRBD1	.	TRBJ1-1	TGTGCCAGCTCACCAAAGCCGGACAGGCTTGAAGCTTTCTTT	CASSPKPDRLEAFF
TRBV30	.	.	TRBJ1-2	TGTGCCTGGACGACAGCTAACTATGGCTACACCTTC	CAWTTANYGYTF
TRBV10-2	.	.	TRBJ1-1	TGCGCCAGCAGTGAGCTCATGAACACTGAAGCTTTCTTT	CASSELMNTEAFF
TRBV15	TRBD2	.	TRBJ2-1	TGTGCCACCAGCAGAGCAGCGGGAAGGGGCGATGAGCAGTTCTTC	CATSRAAGRGDEQFF
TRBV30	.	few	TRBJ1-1	TGTGCCCGCCGTGAATACACTGAAGCTTTCTTT	CARREYTEAFF
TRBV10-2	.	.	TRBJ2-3	TGCGCCAGCAGTGAGTCCGTATTTAGCACAGATACGCAGTATTTT	CASSESVFSTDTQYF
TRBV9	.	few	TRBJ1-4	TGTGCCAGCAGCGCCGGACTGCTCCTTAATGAAAAACTGTTTTTT	CASSAGLLLNEKLFF
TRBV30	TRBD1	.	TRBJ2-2	TGTGCCTGGGAAGGGACAGGGGTGGCCGGGGAGCTGTTTTTT	CAWEGTGVAGELFF
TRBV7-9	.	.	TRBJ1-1	TGTGCCAGCAGCTCACAGGGAATGAACACTGAAGCTTTCTTT	CASSSQGMNTEAFF
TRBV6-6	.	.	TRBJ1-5	TGTGCCAGCAGTTACTGGGAGGGACTCAATCAGCCCCAGCATTTT	CASSYWEGLNQPQHF
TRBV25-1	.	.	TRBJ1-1	TGTGCCAGCAGCACCTCCTTTGAAGCTTTCTTT	CASSTSFEAFF
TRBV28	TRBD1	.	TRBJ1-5	TGTGCCAGCAGTCCCCAGACAGGGAGGCGCAATCAGCCCCAGCATTTT	CASSPQTGRRNQPQHF
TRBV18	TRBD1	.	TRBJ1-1	TGTGCCAGCTCACCACAAACAGGGGAAGGGACTGAAGCTTTCTTT	CASSPQTGEGTEAFF
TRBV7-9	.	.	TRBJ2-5	TGTGCCAGCAGCCCGAGCGGAGGGGAGACCCAGTACTTC	CASSPSGGETQYF
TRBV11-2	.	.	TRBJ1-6	TGTGCCAGCAGCCCCCTGCGGAGATCACCCCTCCACTTT	CASSPLRRSPLHF
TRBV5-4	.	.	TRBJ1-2	TGTGCCAGCAGCGCAACACAGGGTTATGGCTACACCTTC	CASSATQGYGYTF
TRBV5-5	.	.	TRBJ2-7	TGTGCCAGCAGCGGGGATGCGTACAGCTCCTACGAGCAGTACTTC	CASSGDAYSSYEQYF
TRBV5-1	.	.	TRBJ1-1	TGCGCCAGCAGCCAGGGACCATTTATGAACACTGAAGCTTTCTTT	CASSQGPFMNTEAFF
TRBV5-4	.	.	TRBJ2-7	TGTGCCAGCAGCCGGGACCCAAGCGGCGAGCAGTACTTC	CASSRDPSGEQYF
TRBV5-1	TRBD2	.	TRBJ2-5	TGCGCCAGCAGCGCGGGGACTAGCGGGTACCAAGAGACCCAGTACTTC	CASSAGTSGYQETQYF
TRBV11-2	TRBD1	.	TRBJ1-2	TGTGCCAGCAGCTTAACCACCGGGACAGGGGTATATGGCTACACCTTC	CASSLTTGTGVYGYTF
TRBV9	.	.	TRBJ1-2	TGTGCCAGCAGCGTGACCGGGACCGCGGATGGCTACACCTTC	CASSVTGTADGYTF
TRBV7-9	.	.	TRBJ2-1	TGTGCCAGCAGCACGACAGGTTTCTCCTACAATGAGCAGTTCTTC	CASSTTGFSYNEQFF
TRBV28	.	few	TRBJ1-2	TGTGCCAGCAGAAGGGATAACTATGGCTACACCTTC	CASRRDNYGYTF
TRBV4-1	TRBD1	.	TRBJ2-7	TGCGCCAGCAGCTTTGGGACCGGGACAGGGCAAGAGCAGTACTTC	CASSFGTGTGQEQYF
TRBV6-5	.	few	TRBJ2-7	TGTGCCAGCAGTTACTACGCCGGATTCTCCTACGAGCAGTACTTC	CASSYYAGFSYEQYF
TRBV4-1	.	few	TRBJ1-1	TGCGCCAGCAGCCAAGTTTGGGGCAGGGGCACTGAAGCTTTCTTT	CASSQVWGRGTEAFF
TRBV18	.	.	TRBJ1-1	TGTGCCAGCTCGCCGATATTGAACACTGAAGCTTTCTTT	CASSPILNTEAFF
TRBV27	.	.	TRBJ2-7	TGTGCCAGCAGTTTAGACGCCGGGGCCGAGCAGTACTTC	CASSLDAGAEQYF